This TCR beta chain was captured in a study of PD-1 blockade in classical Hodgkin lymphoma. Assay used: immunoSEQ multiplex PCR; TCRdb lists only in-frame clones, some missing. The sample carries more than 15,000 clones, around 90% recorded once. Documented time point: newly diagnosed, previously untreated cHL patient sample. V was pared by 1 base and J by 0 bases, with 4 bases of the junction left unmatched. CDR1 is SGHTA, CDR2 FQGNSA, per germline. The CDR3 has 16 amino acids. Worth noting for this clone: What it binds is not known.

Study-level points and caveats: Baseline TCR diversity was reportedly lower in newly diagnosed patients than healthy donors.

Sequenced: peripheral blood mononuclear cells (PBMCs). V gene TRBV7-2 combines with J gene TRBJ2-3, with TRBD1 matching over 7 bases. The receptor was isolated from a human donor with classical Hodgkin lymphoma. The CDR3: CASSLGIGGSTDTQYF. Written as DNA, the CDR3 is TGTGCCAGCAGCTTAGGTATAGGGGGCAGCACAGATACGCAGTATTTT.